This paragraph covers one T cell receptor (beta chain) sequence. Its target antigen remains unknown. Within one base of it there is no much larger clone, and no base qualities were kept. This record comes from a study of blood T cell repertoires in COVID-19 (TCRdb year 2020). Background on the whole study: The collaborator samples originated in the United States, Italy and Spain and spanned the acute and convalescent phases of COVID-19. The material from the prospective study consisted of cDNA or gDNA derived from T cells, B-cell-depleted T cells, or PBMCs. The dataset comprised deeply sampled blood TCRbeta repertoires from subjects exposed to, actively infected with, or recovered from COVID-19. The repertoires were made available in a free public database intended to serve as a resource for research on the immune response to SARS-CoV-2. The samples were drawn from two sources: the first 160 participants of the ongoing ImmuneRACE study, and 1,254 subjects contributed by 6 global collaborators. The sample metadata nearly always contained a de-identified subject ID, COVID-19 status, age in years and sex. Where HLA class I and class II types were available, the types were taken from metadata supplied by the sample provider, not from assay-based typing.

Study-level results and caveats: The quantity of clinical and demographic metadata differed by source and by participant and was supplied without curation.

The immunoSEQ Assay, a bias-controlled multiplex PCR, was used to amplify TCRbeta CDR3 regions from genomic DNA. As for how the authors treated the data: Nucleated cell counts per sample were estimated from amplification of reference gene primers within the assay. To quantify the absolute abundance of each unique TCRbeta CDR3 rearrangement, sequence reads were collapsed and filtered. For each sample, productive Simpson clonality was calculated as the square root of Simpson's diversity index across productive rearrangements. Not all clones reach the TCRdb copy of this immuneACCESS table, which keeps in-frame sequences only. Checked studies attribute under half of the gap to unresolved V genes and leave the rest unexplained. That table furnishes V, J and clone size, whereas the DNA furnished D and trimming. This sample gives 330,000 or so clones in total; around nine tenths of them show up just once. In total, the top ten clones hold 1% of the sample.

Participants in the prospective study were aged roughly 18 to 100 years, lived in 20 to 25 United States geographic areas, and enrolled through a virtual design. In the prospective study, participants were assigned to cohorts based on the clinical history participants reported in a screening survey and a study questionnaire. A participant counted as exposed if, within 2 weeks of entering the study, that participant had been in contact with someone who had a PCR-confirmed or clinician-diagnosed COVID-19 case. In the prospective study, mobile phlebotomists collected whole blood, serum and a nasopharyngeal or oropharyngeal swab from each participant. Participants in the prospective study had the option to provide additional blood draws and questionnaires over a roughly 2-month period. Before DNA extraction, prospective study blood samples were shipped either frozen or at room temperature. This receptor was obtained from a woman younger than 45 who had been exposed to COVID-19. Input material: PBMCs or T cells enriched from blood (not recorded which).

The base sequence is TGTGCCAGTAGTATAGATCCCGGCAGGGGCGGGAGGGCGTACAATGAGCAGTTCTTC. Translated, it gives CASSIDPGRGGRAYNEQFF. This chain joins TRBV19 to TRBJ2-1; TRBD2 agrees with 9 junctional bases. CDR1 and CDR2, per the germline V gene (reference sequence), are LNHDA and SQIVND. Including cysteine and phenylalanine, the CDR3 has 19 amino acids. Only CDR3 DNA remains: 57 bases, in frame from the first base. The germline V and J ends show losses of 0 bases and 4 bases respectively, and no gene match explains 13 bases of the junction. The full variable domain, completed from the reference TRBV19 and TRBJ2-1 proteins outside the CDR3, reads DGGITQSPKYLFRKEGQNVTLSCEQNLNHDAMYWYRQDPGQGLRLIYYSQIVNDFQKGDIAEGYSVSREKKESFPLTVTSAQKNPTAFYLCASSIDPGRGGRAYNEQFFGPGTRLTVL.